This T cell receptor beta chain was recovered during a study of a mutant IDH1 vaccine in newly diagnosed glioma (dated by TCRdb to the early 2020s). Study-level background: Vaccination started 4-6 weeks after radiotherapy alone, or was given together with temozolomide cycles in the groups whose treatment included chemotherapy. Of the roughly 34 treated patients, about 62% were male and 37.5% were female, and the mean age was approximately 39 years. The week-35 safety follow-up was designated visit V12, and the week-47 end of study was designated visit V13. Before enrollment, patients had received standard therapy of radiotherapy alone, temozolomide alone, or radiochemotherapy with temozolomide; most received the combination. Longitudinal TCRB deep sequencing was performed for fewer than 30 treated patients wherever samples were available for exploratory analyses. Peripheral blood was drawn at six visits: V03 (baseline), V05, V07, V10, V12 and V13. On the study overall, not on this receptor specifically: No apparent relationship was observed between pseudoprogression and alterations in the top peripheral T cell clonotypes detected by TCRB sequencing. PBMC samples for TCRB deep sequencing were selected based on availability. The authors noted that analyses of patient blood samples could not be reproduced because of sample limitations. Immune responses induced by the vaccine were seen in 90% to 95% of patients across multiple MHC alleles.

This specimen's time point label, interpreted: week 35, safety follow-up. Each vaccine dose, consisting of 300 ug of a 20-mer mutant IDH1 peptide in Montanide, was administered subcutaneously with topical imiquimod. Patients received eight vaccinations in weeks 1, 3, 5, 7, 11, 15, 19 and 23, corresponding to visits V03 through V10. All donors had newly diagnosed IDH1-mutant astrocytomas of WHO grade 3 or 4 that showed loss of nuclear ATRX. The samples were drawn from NOA16, a multicentre, single-arm, open-label phase I trial in Germany that tested a mutant IDH1 peptide vaccine in humans for the first time. Genomic DNA for TCRB sequencing was extracted from EDTA blood using the DNeasy Blood and Tissue Kit. This clone was seen a few times. The specificity of this receptor is unknown. No qualities accompany the bases; no much larger clone lies one base away. Libraries were prepared through the immunoSEQ multiplex PCR assay. Rearranged TCR beta chain sequences were amplified with the hsTCRB Kit following the manufacturer's protocol. Sequencing of TCRB libraries was carried out on an Illumina MiSeq. The study's processing was this. The kit vendor's proprietary platform handled demultiplexing, trimming and gene mapping. Imported from immuneACCESS, the table was reduced by TCRdb to in-frame sequences with V and J called. These copies leave out some clones; in studies compared against another copy, an unresolved V gene accounts for under half, and the cause of the remainder is not known. The V and J calls and the clone size are those of that table, but D and trimming were determined from the DNA. The sample includes 26,000 or so clones, with roughly 85% observed a single time. 25% to 35% of the sample belongs to the ten largest clones.

The germline V gene sets CDR1 to MNHEY and CDR2 to SVGAGI. At the junction V is shortened by 6 bases and J by 0 bases, with 9 bases in between. The CDR3 numbers 14 residues from cysteine through phenylalanine. Only the CDR3 DNA stays, 42 bases, in frame from base 1. The sequence links TRBV6-5 to TRBJ2-1; a tentative D match to TRBD2 spans 5 bases. This clonotype originated in a man younger than 40 with glioma. The sample was PBMCs, taken from a glioma patient whose treatment included an IDH1 peptide vaccine. The base sequence is TGTGCCAGCAGGAAAGGGAGCTCCTACAATGAGCAGTTCTTC. This sequence encodes CASRKGSSYNEQFF.